This T cell receptor (beta chain) emerged from a study of identical twins. Everyone who donated was a healthy Caucasian. The CDR3 totals 15 residues. Per germline, CDR1 SGHVS and CDR2 FNYEAQ. J lost 8 bases, V lost 5 bases, and 8 bases had no gene match. Study findings and constraints: Insertions were fewer in abundant cord blood beta clonotypes, whereas memory repertoires showed none of this pattern.

The authors used template switching to add a universal primer site and gave cDNA unique molecular identifiers. From the 5' RACE reads, TCRdb called clonotypes with MiXCR, one entry per CDR3 protein. In the table there are a few hundred thousand distinct CDR3 sequences, 9.5% of which are singletons. A word on this clonotype: Its matching antigen is unknown.

The same sample was also used in a study of yellow fever vaccine responses in identical twins.

Sequenced: CD8+ T cells sorted from blood. The sequence derives from a woman between 18 and 29 years old in good health. The V call is TRBV7-6, the J call TRBJ2-1; 11 nucleotides agree with TRBD1. In nucleotides, the CDR3 is TGTGCCAGCAGCGCGGACAGGGGGCTGATCTATGAGCAGTTCTTC. This encodes CASSADRGLIYEQFF.